The 22 T cell receptor beta chains below come from one sample, sequenced in a study of PD-1 blockade in classical Hodgkin lymphoma. Clones were read by immunoSEQ multiplex PCR, and TCRdb kept only the in-frame ones, dropping some. The sample has fewer than 6,000 clones; approximately 92% are singletons. The time point here: newly diagnosed, previously untreated cHL patient sample. Applied to thawed PBMCs, magnetic negative selection was the method used to isolate CD8+ T cells. The sample comprised CD8+ T cells from blood. These receptors were taken from a human donor with classical Hodgkin lymphoma.

The chain has TRBV15 and TRBJ2-1; D unresolved. From germline, CDR1 is LNHNV and CDR2 YYDKDF (reference sequence). V lost 4 bases, J lost 5 bases, and 9 bases lay in between. The CDR3 extends over 13 amino acids. As DNA, the CDR3 is TGTGCCACCAGCACTCGACTGAACAATGAGCAGTTCTTC. It yields the protein CATSTRLNNEQFF.

J is TRBJ1-1 and V is TRBV7-8; 7 positions match TRBD1. This CDR3 spans 17 amino acids. With V trimmed by 6 bases and J by 0 bases, 13 bases remained unmatched. CDR1 is SGHVS, CDR2 FQNEAQ, per germline. This chain's CDR3 is CASSFQGDFGMNTEAFF. In nucleotides, the CDR3 is TGTGCCAGCAGTTTTCAGGGGGACTTTGGGATGAACACTGAAGCTTTCTTT.

This clone appeared once. This sequence joins TRBV19 and TRBJ2-2; no clear D. V shed 3 bases and J shed 7 bases, with 9 bases lying between them. The CDR3 extends over 13 amino acids. Germline CDR1 is LNHDA and CDR2 is SQIVND (reference sequence). The CDR3 coding sequence is TGTGCCAGTAGTATCCGGGTCAGCGGGGAGCTGTTTTTT. Its protein product is CASSIRVSGELFF. Combining the CDR3 with reference TRBV19 and TRBJ2-2 gives the whole variable domain DGGITQSPKYLFRKEGQNVTLSCEQNLNHDAMYWYRQDPGQGLRLIYYSQIVNDFQKGDIAEGYSVSREKKESFPLTVTSAQKNPTAFYLCASSIRVSGELFFGEGSRLTVL.

The rearrangement links TRBV5-6 to TRBJ2-2, with D possibly being TRBD1 or TRBD2 (5 bases each). This CDR3 comprises 15 residues. V was clipped by 4 bases and J by 0 bases, with 10 bases between them. Germline CDR1 reads SGHDT; CDR2 reads YYEEEE. CDR3 sequence (DNA): TGTGCCAGCAGCCCCGGGACGGCGAACACCGGGGAGCTGTTTTTT. It specifies CASSPGTANTGELFF.

The V gene is TRBV4-3, the J gene TRBJ1-1, with unresolved D. This CDR3 contains 15 residues. The ends were cut back, 0 bases at V and 3 bases at J, with 11 bases in the middle. CDR1 is LGHNA and CDR2 is YSLEER in the germline V gene. CDR3 loop: CASSQDRAEDTEAFF. CDR3 DNA: TGCGCCAGCAGCCAAGATCGGGCGGAGGACACTGAAGCTTTCTTT.

The V gene is TRBV5-6, the J gene TRBJ1-1; D unresolved. This CDR3 region has 12 residues. Germline V gives CDR1 SGHDT, CDR2 YYEEEE. With 2 bases removed from V and 1 base from J, the gap between germline ends came to 3 bases. CDR3 sequence: CASSFGNTEAFF. CDR3 sequence (DNA): TGTGCCAGCAGCTTTGGGAACACTGAAGCTTTCTTT.

V gene TRBV6-5 combines with J gene TRBJ1-2, with D possibly matching TRBD1 (5 bases). Germline assignment: CDR1 MNHEY and CDR2 SVGAGI. With 6 bases removed from V and 1 base from J, the gap between germline ends came to 15 bases. The CDR3 loop spans 15 amino acids. The CDR3 DNA reads TGTGCCAGCAGCCCCGCGGAGGACAATAACTATGGCTACACCTTC. Translating gives CASSPAEDNNYGYTF.

This chain joins TRBV14 and TRBJ2-3; 7 bases align to TRBD2. Germline CDR1 reads SGHDN; CDR2 reads FVKESK. The CDR3 is 18 residues long. The V segment lost 0 bases and the J segment 2 bases; nucleotides outside the gene matches: 11. In DNA, the CDR3 is TGTGCCAGCAGCCAAGAGTCTCAAGCGGGACCCGACACAGATACGCAGTATTTT. Protein sequence: CASSQESQAGPDTDTQYF.

This clone was seen a handful of times. This chain connects TRBV5-6 to TRBJ1-2, with D possibly TRBD1 on 5 matching bases. This CDR3 is built from 13 residues. The ends were cut back, 3 bases at V and 3 bases at J, with 9 bases in the middle. The germline V gene has CDR1 SGHDT and CDR2 YYEEEE. The CDR3 loop is CASSWGGDYGYTF. CDR3 nucleotides: TGTGCCAGCAGCTGGGGGGGAGACTATGGCTACACCTTC.

The chain has TRBV7-9 and TRBJ1-2, with D unclear. Germline V gene data show CDR1 as SEHNR and CDR2 as FQNEAQ (reference sequence). This CDR3 has 11 amino acids. V was pared by 2 bases and J by 4 bases, with 2 bases between. CDR3 sequence: CASSLLYGYTF. The DNA of the CDR3 is TGTGCCAGCAGCTTACTCTATGGCTACACCTTC. Supplemented by reference TRBV7-9 and TRBJ1-2, the full variable domain reads DTGVSQNPRHKITKRGQNVTFRCDPISEHNRLYWYRQTLGQGPEFLTYFQNEAQLEKSRLLSDRFSAERPKGSFSTLEIQRTEQGDSAMYLCASSLLYGYTFGSGTRLTVV.

This clone was seen a single time. This rearrangement joins TRBV28 to TRBJ2-7; the D gene is possibly TRBD1 (6 bases). CDR1 MDHEN and CDR2 SYDVKM come from the germline V gene. The ends were cut back, 5 bases at V and 3 bases at J, with 11 bases in the middle. The CDR3 length is 13 residues. The CDR3 DNA reads as TGTGCCAGCAGTCGGGACAATAACTACGAGCAGTACTTC. Its protein is CASSRDNNYEQYF.

This clone was seen once. The genes are TRBV19 and TRBJ1-4, with 9 bases aligning to TRBD1. The CDR3 is 16 amino acids. J lost 6 bases, V lost 7 bases, and 12 bases had no gene match. Germline values: CDR1 LNHDA, CDR2 SQIVND (reference sequence). The CDR3 protein is CASTLYWGQGDEKLFF. The CDR3 nucleotides are TGTGCCAGTACCCTTTATTGGGGACAGGGAGATGAAAAACTGTTTTTT.

The V call is TRBV5-4, the J call TRBJ2-7; the match to TRBD1 covers 8 bases. Per the germline V gene, CDR1 is SGHNT and CDR2 is YYREEE (reference sequence). V lost 4 bases, J lost 3 bases, and 6 bases stayed unmatched. The CDR3 has 14 amino acids. The CDR3, as DNA: TGTGCCAGCAGCCCCGGACAGGGTCGCTACGAGCAGTACTTC. This encodes CASSPGQGRYEQYF.

CDR3 protein: CASSQEGFAETSTDTQYF. Written as DNA, the CDR3 is TGCGCCAGCAGCCAAGAGGGGTTTGCCGAAACCAGCACAGATACGCAGTATTTT. This rearrangement joins TRBV4-1 to TRBJ2-3; no clear D. Germline V CDR1 and CDR2: MGHRA, YSYEKL. Trimming shortened V by 0 bases and J by 0 bases, and 16 bases separated the two germline ends. The CDR3 runs to 18 residues.

This chain links TRBV9 with TRBJ1-1; D call uncertain. The CDR3 contains 20 residues. Germline V gives CDR1 SGDLS, CDR2 YYNGEE. The V end lost 4 bases, the J end lost 0 bases, and 28 bases lay between the germline ends. The CDR3 nucleotides read TGTGCCAGCAGCTTCCCGAAAGATATCGGGGAAACTCCCATGAACACTGAAGCTTTCTTT. Translated, it gives CASSFPKDIGETPMNTEAFF.

This clone was seen a single time. V gene TRBV25-1 combines with J gene TRBJ1-2; 12 bases map to TRBD1. J was trimmed by 7 bases and V by 6 bases; bases with no gene match: 6. Germline-derived CDR1 and CDR2 are MGHDK and SYGVNS. The length of the CDR3 is 14 residues. The CDR3 spells CASSMGQGAGGYTF. CDR3 sequence (DNA): TGTGCCAGCAGCATGGGACAGGGGGCCGGTGGCTACACCTTC.

The V gene is TRBV19, the J gene TRBJ1-1; D gene unclear. Germline assignment: CDR1 LNHDA and CDR2 SQIVND (reference sequence). Trimming took off 3 bases at V and 6 bases at J, with 11 bases between the two ends. This CDR3 comprises 13 residues. CDR3 in DNA: TGTGCCAGTAGTATGTTCAGAGGCGCTGAAGCTTTCTTT. The encoded protein is CASSMFRGAEAFF.

V usage is TRBV7-2 and J usage is TRBJ1-5; the D gene is possibly TRBD1 (6 bases). Germline lookup yields CDR1 SGHTA and CDR2 FQGNSA. The CDR3 is 17 residues long. V was pared by 1 base and J by 7 bases, with 20 bases between. In DNA form, the CDR3 reads TGTGCCAGCAGCTTAGGAGGGGACTGGACAGTCGCGCAGCCCCAGCATTTT. Translated, it gives CASSLGGDWTVAQPQHF.

V gene TRBV6-6 combines with J gene TRBJ1-1; TRBD1 aligns across 10 bases. V shed 5 bases and J 10 bases; nucleotides not matched to a gene: 10. Germline CDR1 and CDR2: MNHNY and SVGAGI (reference sequence). The CDR3 length is 14 residues. The CDR3 DNA reads TGTGCCAGCAGTCGGCCCGACAGGGACAGGGGAGCTTTCTTT. Translation gives CASSRPDRDRGAFF.

The rearrangement uses TRBV6-1 and TRBJ1-5; the D is unclear. Germline CDR1 MNHNS, CDR2 SASEGT. CDR3 length: 14 residues. V shed 4 bases and J shed 1 base, with 8 bases lying between them. The CDR3 sequence: CASSAISSNQPQHF. CDR3 in DNA: TGTGCCAGCAGTGCCATCTCCAGCAATCAGCCCCAGCATTTT.

The chain is built from TRBV5-1 and TRBJ2-2; the match to TRBD1 covers 8 bases. V was clipped by 2 bases and J by 4 bases; unmatched bases: 7. Germline lookup yields CDR1 SGHRS and CDR2 YFSETQ. There are 16 residues in the CDR3. CDR3 residues: CASSFERTGFTGELFF. In nucleotides, the CDR3 is TGCGCCAGCAGCTTCGAGCGGACAGGGTTCACCGGGGAGCTGTTTTTT. The variable domain in full, with the rest retrieved from reference TRBV5-1 and TRBJ2-2, is KAGVTQTPRYLIKTRGQQVTLSCSPISGHRSVSWYQQTPGQGLQFLFEYFSETQRNKGNFPGRFSGRQFSNSRSEMNVSTLELGDSALYLCASSFERTGFTGELFFGEGSRLTVL.

This clone was counted between two and nine times. The J gene is TRBJ1-2, the V gene TRBV4-1, with TRBD1 as a possible D gene (6 bases). The CDR3 length is 16 residues. Germline CDR1 and CDR2: MGHRA and YSYEKL. Trimming removed 0 bases at V and 4 bases at J, with 15 bases between. In nucleotides, the CDR3 is TGCGCCAGCAGCCAAGAAACAGGGATGGAGGGCTATGGCTACACCTTC. Residues: CASSQETGMEGYGYTF.